Listed below are T cell receptor beta chains from one sample, sequenced in a study of blood T cell repertoires in COVID-19. TCRdb's copy holds only in-frame clones and misses some; the assay was immunoSEQ multiplex PCR. The repertoire holds about 73,000 clones, with roughly 87% as singletons. The sequencing sample was made of peripheral blood. Source of these receptors: a man at least 80 years old with acute or convalescent COVID-19. Both conserved end residues are part of each CDR3. Each record gives: V gene, CDR3 protein.

v_call: TRBV5-6; cdr3_aa: CASSSGGSTGELFF
v_call: TRBV7-3; cdr3_aa: CASSTYRAGELFF
v_call: TRBV7-2; cdr3_aa: CASSLMASGVGELFF
v_call: TRBV6-5; cdr3_aa: CASRLDRGPNTEAFF
v_call: TRBV5-1; cdr3_aa: CASSLGPGQEVYGYTF
v_call: TRBV5-4; cdr3_aa: CASSRLAGTQRFF
v_call: TRBV27; cdr3_aa: CASSPTESNEKLFF
v_call: TRBV5-8; cdr3_aa: CASSFPRTGGSNEQFF
v_call: TRBV29-1; cdr3_aa: CSVRTTSGSSVEQYF
v_call: TRBV27; cdr3_aa: CASSGQGRTEAFF
v_call: TRBV5-1; cdr3_aa: CASSFRTDTGELFF
v_call: TRBV7-9; cdr3_aa: CASSFLPPLRGEQYF
v_call: TRBV5-1; cdr3_aa: CASSPRDREQYF
v_call: TRBV2; cdr3_aa: CASSDTYTEAFF
v_call: TRBV29-1; cdr3_aa: CSVDPTGSAGYTF
v_call: TRBV2; cdr3_aa: CASSEQRGGTDTQYF
v_call: TRBV6-2/TRBV6-3; cdr3_aa: CASSYSRLASYEQYF
v_call: TRBV2; cdr3_aa: CASKATFSNQPQHF
v_call: TRBV12-3/TRBV12-4; cdr3_aa: CASSPGGLYEQYF
v_call: TRBV5-1; cdr3_aa: CASSFSQGTYNSPLHF
v_call: TRBV6-5; cdr3_aa: CASGEDRAQTQYF
v_call: TRBV30; cdr3_aa: CAWSSRTGGEKLFF
v_call: TRBV18; cdr3_aa: CASSPQREVGETQYF
v_call: TRBV19; cdr3_aa: CASSMMGALEPQHF
v_call: TRBV5-4; cdr3_aa: CASSLAGHVDTQYF
v_call: TRBV25-1; cdr3_aa: CASSTGNNSPLHF
v_call: TRBV5-1; cdr3_aa: CASSQTPEGTEAFF
v_call: TRBV6-5; cdr3_aa: CASSYAGGRQETQYF
v_call: TRBV24-1; cdr3_aa: CATSDDQGTGKAQETQYF
v_call: TRBV29-1; cdr3_aa: CSVGGKQGVYGYTF
v_call: TRBV3-1/TRBV3-2; cdr3_aa: CASSQGQGNQPQHF
v_call: TRBV12-3/TRBV12-4; cdr3_aa: CASSTTTDTQYF
v_call: TRBV19; cdr3_aa: CASSSWTGHSNQPQHF
v_call: TRBV6-1; cdr3_aa: CASSDRDRGHYGYTF
v_call: TRBV15; cdr3_aa: CATRDISGSGYEQYF
v_call: TRBV6-1; cdr3_aa: CASSEEAGVYGYTF
v_call: TRBV13; cdr3_aa: CASSFSPGLAGGYEQYF
v_call: TRBV9; cdr3_aa: CASSMFPVRDNEQFF
v_call: TRBV25-1; cdr3_aa: CASTLDRSSGNTIYF
v_call: TRBV6-5; cdr3_aa: CASSSEREGPLNEQFF
v_call: TRBV5-1; cdr3_aa: CASSPGQGMETQYF
v_call: TRBV5-1; cdr3_aa: CASSLPGPGYTF
v_call: TRBV25-1; cdr3_aa: CASVGLSETQYF
v_call: TRBV5-1; cdr3_aa: CASSSRGQAGETQYF
v_call: TRBV4-1; cdr3_aa: CASSQAYGRGDTQYF
v_call: TRBV2; cdr3_aa: CASSLQRTSGGPYEQYF
v_call: TRBV20-1; cdr3_aa: CSASGREGYEQYF
v_call: TRBV11-1; cdr3_aa: CASSPSGVDEQFF
v_call: TRBV6-5; cdr3_aa: CASRAMDGEVAEAFF
v_call: TRBV30; cdr3_aa: CASRSSGNTIYF
v_call: TRBV6-4; cdr3_aa: CASSDSVAPPNTEAFF